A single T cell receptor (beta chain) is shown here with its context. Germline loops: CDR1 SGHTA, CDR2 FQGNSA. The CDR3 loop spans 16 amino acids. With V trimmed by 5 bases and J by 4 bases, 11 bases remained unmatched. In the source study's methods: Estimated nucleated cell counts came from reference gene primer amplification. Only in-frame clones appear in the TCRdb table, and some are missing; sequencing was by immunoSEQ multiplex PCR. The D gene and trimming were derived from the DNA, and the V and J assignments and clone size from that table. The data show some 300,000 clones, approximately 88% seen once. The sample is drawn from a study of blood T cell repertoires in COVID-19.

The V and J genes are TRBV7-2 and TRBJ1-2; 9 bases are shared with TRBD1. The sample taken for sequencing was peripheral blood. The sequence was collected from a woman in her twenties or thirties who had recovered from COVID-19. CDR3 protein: CASSQLQGASVYGYTF. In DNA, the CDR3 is TGTGCCAGCAGCCAACTACAGGGGGCTTCTGTCTATGGCTACACCTTC.